This T cell receptor beta chain was observed in a study of shared clonotypes between healthy human individuals. Study overall: Serving as donors were a couple of women and a few men, whose ages spanned 18 to 49. Study-level points and caveats: What limited the represented genetic and exposure-history diversity was the small number of donors.

The CDR3 runs 17 residues. Looked up from germline, CDR1 is MDHEN and CDR2 is SYDVKM. V lost 2 bases to trimming and J lost 0 bases, with 14 bases between them. CD45RO-negative, CCR7-positively selected cells formed the naive CD8 fraction, excluding terminally differentiated effector memory CD45RA+ cells. Per the original data handling: With immunoSEQ giving junction-only sequences and no quality scores, filtering differed. Sequencing was performed with immunoSEQ multiplex PCR; in TCRdb, only in-frame clones are kept and a portion is missing. V and J calls plus clone size are reproduced from that table; the DNA served to infer D and trimming. The sample shows about 2 million clones, about 95% of them seen only once. On this clone itself: What it recognizes is unknown.

The sequencing input was naive CD8+ T cells sorted from blood. The sequence came from a man aged 18 to 35 in good health. The chain uses TRBV28 and TRBJ1-3; TRBD1 might be the D (6 bases). The CDR3 is CASSLLRGSHSGNTIYF. In nucleotides, the CDR3 is TGTGCCAGCAGTTTACTGAGGGGGAGCCACTCTGGAAACACCATATATTTT.